These T cell receptor beta chains were read from a single sample in a study of siplizumab effects on memory and regulatory T cells. Repertoires were generated with immunoSEQ multiplex PCR, while TCRdb's copy carries only in-frame clones and drops some. The sample shows 75,000 to 95,000 clones, around 89% of them seen only once. The sequenced sample was CD4+ T cells sorted from blood. The source of these receptors is a human donor in good health. The CDR3 runs from the conserved cysteine through the conserved F or W. Fields, in order: V gene, J gene, D gene, clone size, CDR3 protein, CDR3 DNA. D genes are given only for firm matches. The size of a clone is reported for some rows only, either as once, few or many, or as a class for expanded clones.

>TRBV7-3|TRBJ2-1|TRBD2|NA
CASSARLAGGPVDEQFF
TGTGCCAGCAGCGCCCGACTAGCGGGAGGGCCAGTCGATGAGCAGTTCTTC
>TRBV19|TRBJ1-5|NA|NA
CASSIDSAQPQHF
TGTGCCAGTAGTATAGACAGTGCTCAGCCCCAGCATTTT
>TRBV6-6|TRBJ2-1|NA|NA
CASCKGRDEQFF
TGTGCCAGCTGCAAGGGGCGGGATGAGCAGTTCTTC
>TRBV18|TRBJ1-2|TRBD1|NA
CASSPLPFNRGNGYTF
TGTGCCAGCTCACCACTCCCATTTAACAGGGGGAACGGCTACACCTTC
>TRBV6-1|TRBJ2-1|NA|few
CASSGTWDIYNEQFF
TGTGCCAGCAGTGGAACTTGGGACATCTACAATGAGCAGTTCTTC
>TRBV30|TRBJ2-1|NA|NA
CAWSVRADNEQFF
TGTGCCTGGAGTGTCAGAGCTGACAATGAGCAGTTCTTC
>TRBV11-2|TRBJ2-7|NA|NA
CASSSSTSYEQYF
TGTGCCAGCAGCAGCTCGACGAGCTACGAGCAGTACTTC
>TRBV27|TRBJ1-6|NA|NA
CASSLQQGIDSPLHF
TGTGCCAGCAGTTTACAACAGGGCATTGATTCACCCCTCCACTTT
>TRBV29-1|TRBJ2-1|TRBD2|NA
CSVEDRSSGRVMGNEQFF
TGCAGCGTTGAAGATCGGAGTAGCGGGAGGGTTATGGGCAATGAGCAGTTCTTC
>TRBV19|TRBJ2-2|NA|NA
CASSPRQDLTGELFF
TGTGCCAGTAGCCCCAGACAGGACCTAACCGGGGAGCTGTTTTTT
>TRBV19|TRBJ1-5|TRBD1|once
CASSIITGGGKHQPQHF
TGTGCCAGTAGTATAATCACAGGGGGCGGAAAGCATCAGCCCCAGCATTTT
>TRBV5-1|TRBJ1-2|TRBD1|NA
CASSPGQGGYGYTF
TGCGCCAGCAGCCCAGGACAGGGGGGCTATGGCTACACCTTC
>TRBV5-1|TRBJ2-7|TRBD2|NA
CASSADLAGEQYF
TGCGCCAGCAGCGCGGACTTAGCGGGCGAGCAGTACTTC
>TRBV7-3|TRBJ1-1|TRBD1|NA
CASSLDRGRGTEAFF
TGTGCCAGCAGCTTGGACAGGGGGCGCGGCACTGAAGCTTTCTTT
>TRBV6-1|TRBJ2-6|NA|NA
CASQLSSGANVLTF
TGTGCCAGTCAGCTTAGCTCTGGGGCCAACGTCCTGACTTTC
>TRBV7-9|TRBJ1-2|NA|NA
CASSLANYGYTF
TGTGCCAGCAGCTTAGCGAACTATGGCTACACCTTC
>TRBV7-9|TRBJ2-1|NA|NA
CASSLGEGRHNEQFF
TGTGCCAGCAGCTTAGGCGAAGGACGGCACAATGAGCAGTTCTTC
>TRBV18|TRBJ1-1|TRBD1|NA
CASSRDRGPDTEAFF
TGTGCCAGCTCACGGGACAGGGGGCCTGACACTGAAGCTTTCTTT
>TRBV7-9|TRBJ2-7|NA|NA
CASSLGGVSHEQYF
TGTGCCAGCAGCTTAGGAGGGGTTAGCCACGAGCAGTACTTC
>TRBV4-2|TRBJ1-5|NA|NA
CASSRIQSGQPQHF
TGTGCCAGCAGCCGTATACAGTCCGGACAGCCCCAGCATTTT
>TRBV7-9|TRBJ2-7|NA|NA
CASSLDTYEQYF
TGTGCCAGCAGCTTGGACACATACGAGCAGTACTTC
>TRBV19|TRBJ2-5|NA|once
CASSTSGSQETQYF
TGTGCCAGTAGTACCTCGGGGAGTCAAGAGACCCAGTACTTC
>TRBV19|TRBJ2-3|TRBD1|once
CASSGTGVTDTQYF
TGTGCCAGTAGTGGGACAGGGGTTACAGATACGCAGTATTTT
>TRBV7-2|TRBJ2-3|TRBD2|NA
CASSLASGITDTQYF
TGTGCCAGCAGCTTAGCTAGCGGGATAACAGATACGCAGTATTTT
>TRBV19|TRBJ2-3|NA|NA
CASSIPGKGTQYF
TGTGCCAGTAGTATCCCAGGGAAAGGTACGCAGTATTTT
>TRBV18|TRBJ1-4|NA|few
CASSPSGTNEKLFF
TGTGCCAGCTCACCTTCAGGGACTAATGAAAAACTGTTTTTT
>TRBV11-3|TRBJ1-2|TRBD1|NA
CASSVSGSGGDYGYTF
TGTGCCAGCAGCGTTAGTGGATCAGGGGGGGACTATGGCTACACCTTC
>TRBV29-1|TRBJ2-7|TRBD2|NA
CSVGTSGVSEQYF
TGCAGCGTTGGGACTAGCGGGGTCTCTGAGCAGTACTTC
>TRBV18|TRBJ2-3|NA|NA
CASSPLNLDTDTQYF
TGTGCCAGCTCACCACTAAATCTAGACACAGATACGCAGTATTTT
>TRBV7-2|TRBJ2-2|NA|NA
CASSPSRDRTGELFF
TGTGCCAGCAGCCCAAGCCGGGATAGAACCGGGGAGCTGTTTTTT
>TRBV19|TRBJ1-5|NA|NA
CASTLVRDVAQPQHF
TGTGCCAGTACCCTTGTCCGGGATGTGGCACAGCCCCAGCATTTT
>TRBV6-1|TRBJ2-7|NA|NA
CASRTVGEQYF
TGTGCCAGCCGGACAGTAGGGGAGCAGTACTTC
>TRBV5-4|TRBJ2-1|NA|few
CASSSLQVNEQFF
TGTGCCAGCAGCTCCTTACAGGTTAATGAGCAGTTCTTC
>TRBV5-4|TRBJ2-1|NA|NA
CASSLGTISTDEQFF
TGTGCCAGCAGCTTGGGGACAATATCTACCGATGAGCAGTTCTTC
>TRBV6-1|TRBJ2-7|NA|NA
CASSEAWEEQYF
TGTGCCAGCAGTGAGGCGTGGGAGGAGCAGTACTTC
>TRBV6-1|TRBJ2-3|NA|NA
CASSESSGRGDTQYF
TGTGCCAGCAGTGAATCATCAGGGCGTGGGGATACGCAGTATTTT
>TRBV5-1|TRBJ2-7|NA|NA
CASSGTTYEQYF
TGCGCCAGCTCAGGGACCACCTACGAGCAGTACTTC
>TRBV9|TRBJ2-1|NA|NA
CASSLGGLSPTNEQFF
TGTGCCAGCAGCCTCGGGGGGCTTTCTCCAACGAATGAGCAGTTCTTC
>TRBV6-1|TRBJ1-4|NA|few
CASSEDQGQTNEKLFF
TGTGCCAGCAGTGAAGATCAGGGCCAGACTAATGAAAAACTGTTTTTT
>TRBV19|TRBJ2-7|TRBD1|once
CASSIGGRGRYEQYF
TGTGCCAGTAGTATAGGAGGAAGGGGGCGCTACGAGCAGTACTTC
>TRBV19|TRBJ2-2|NA|NA
CASSTQAVGTGELFF
TGTGCCAGTAGTACCCAGGCTGTGGGGACCGGGGAGCTGTTTTTT
>TRBV7-9|TRBJ2-7|NA|NA
CASSLEGIYEQYF
TGTGCCAGCAGCTTAGAGGGGATATACGAGCAGTACTTC
>TRBV27|TRBJ2-1|TRBD2|NA
CASYGRASGRDWSYNEQFF
TGTGCCAGCTACGGGAGGGCTAGCGGGAGGGATTGGTCCTACAATGAGCAGTTCTTC
>TRBV19|TRBJ2-2|NA|NA
CASSFKAANTGELFF
TGTGCCAGTAGTTTTAAGGCAGCGAACACCGGGGAGCTGTTTTTT
>TRBV4-1|TRBJ2-1|NA|NA
CASSQVLAFYNEQFF
TGCGCCAGCAGCCAAGTCCTAGCATTTTACAATGAGCAGTTCTTC
>TRBV6-5|TRBJ2-2|TRBD1|NA
CASNPDRGHTGELFF
TGTGCCAGCAACCCAGACAGGGGGCACACCGGGGAGCTGTTTTTT
>TRBV4-2|TRBJ2-1|TRBD2|NA
CASSRVGTSGAINEQFF
TGTGCCAGCAGCCGAGTTGGGACTAGCGGTGCGATAAATGAGCAGTTCTTC
>TRBV25-1|TRBJ2-1|NA|NA
CASSGLGVLSYNEQFF
TGTGCCAGCAGTGGCCTTGGGGTGTTAAGTTACAATGAGCAGTTCTTC